This entry describes one T cell receptor (beta chain). The study's library attached unique molecular identifiers to single cDNA molecules. One entry per CDR3 protein, called by TCRdb with MiXCR from the RACE reads. The table lists about 160,000 distinct CDR3 sequences, around 30% of them singletons. The CDR3 has 18 residues. V dropped 3 bases and J dropped 4 bases, with 22 bases sitting between them. This sample was taken from a study of human T cells and chemical hapten exposure. Background on the study: Patch testing placed 0.01% DPC on the upper back, with readings at 6 days.

As to time point: patch test 3, about 24 weeks after DPC sensitization. Specified treatment: therapeutic diphenylcyclopropenone sensitization with weekly scalp DPC. The sequence was obtained from a woman aged 18-29 years with alopecia areata. Some clones in this sample may be carry-over from other donors' samples. This sample comprised whole blood, obtained in connection with sensitization to the hapten diphenylcyclopropenone (DPC). The V and J genes are TRBV12-3 or TRBV12-4 and TRBJ1-3; D is ambiguous. CDR3 amino acids: CASSFPAFIGVRGNTIYF. The CDR3 DNA follows: TGTGCCAGCAGTTTCCCGGCGTTTATTGGTGTTAGGGGAAACACCATATATTTT.